This T cell receptor beta chain was sequenced for a study of CD8 T cells in Susac syndrome. Study outcomes and limitations: The authors acknowledged that their TCR sequencing and HLA analysis involved a relatively small number of individuals.

The T cells that were sequenced for TCR beta were CD8+ and CD4+ cells from blood. As controls, healthy donors matched for age and sex were used. As to this clonotype: What it binds is unknown.

The ends lost 6 bases at V and 3 bases at J; junction bases unmatched: 3. CDR1 MNHEY and CDR2 SVGEGT come from the germline V gene. The CDR3 totals 14 residues. An amount of RNA that ranged from roughly 0.45 to 1 ug was reverse transcribed with random hexamers. TCRdb itself ran the immunoSEQ multiplex PCR reads through MiXCR, one entry per CDR3 protein. The repertoire holds some 120,000 distinct CDR3 sequences, with around nine tenths as singletons. Specimen: CD4+ T cells from PBMCs. This chain connects TRBV6-2 or TRBV6-3 to TRBJ2-1; 9 nucleotides align to TRBD1. The TCR was taken from a human donor in good health. CDR3 in DNA: TGTGCCAGCAGGGACAGGGGCGGCTACAATGAGCAGTTCTTC. Translating it yields CASRDRGGYNEQFF.